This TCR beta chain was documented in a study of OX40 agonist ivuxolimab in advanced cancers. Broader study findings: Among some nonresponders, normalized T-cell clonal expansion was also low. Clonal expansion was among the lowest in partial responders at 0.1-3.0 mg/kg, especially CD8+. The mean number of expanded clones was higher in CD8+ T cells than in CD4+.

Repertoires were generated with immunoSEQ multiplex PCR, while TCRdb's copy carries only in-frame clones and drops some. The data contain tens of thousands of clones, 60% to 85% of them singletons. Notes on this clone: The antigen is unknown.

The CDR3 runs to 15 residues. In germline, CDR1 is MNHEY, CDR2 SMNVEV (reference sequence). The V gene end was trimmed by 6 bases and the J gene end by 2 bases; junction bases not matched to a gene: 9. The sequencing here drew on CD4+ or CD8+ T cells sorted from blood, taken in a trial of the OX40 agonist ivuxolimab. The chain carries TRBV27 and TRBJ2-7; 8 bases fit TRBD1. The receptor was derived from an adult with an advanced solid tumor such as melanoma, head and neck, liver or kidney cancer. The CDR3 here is CASSPSGTGPYEQYF. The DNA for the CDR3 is TGTGCCAGCAGCCCCTCGGGGACAGGACCCTACGAGCAGTACTTC.